Presented here are 31 T cell receptor beta chains from one specimen sequenced in a study of CD4 T cells in relation to SARS-CoV-2 and coronaviruses. Antigens of these TCRs are unknown. Profiling relied on immunoSEQ multiplex PCR, and the TCRdb table lists in-frame clones only, not all of them. The table records about 43,000 clones, over 75% of them present only once. Sample: naive CD4+ T cells from PBMCs, cultured in vitro. As for subset: naive CD4+ T cells isolated by negative enrichment. These receptors all come from an adult with COVID-19.

This rearrangement joins TRBV30 to TRBJ2-1; 8 bases line up with TRBD2. Germline V gene lookup returns CDR1 GTSNPN and CDR2 SVGIG (reference sequence). After removal of 2 bases from V and 4 bases from J, the junction contained 4 bases not matched to a gene. This CDR3 is 14 amino acids long. DNA for the CDR3: TGTGCCTGGAGTCTAGCGGGCCTATACAATGAGCAGTTCTTC. Its protein is CAWSLAGLYNEQFF.

This chain joins TRBV28 and TRBJ2-1, with D tentatively TRBD1 (6 bases). Deletions cut 4 bases from V and 12 bases from J, with 16 bases between. CDR1 is MDHEN, CDR2 SYDVKM, per germline. CDR3 size: 13 residues. The CDR3 is CASSSPDRSSQFF. The CDR3 DNA sequence: TGTGCCAGCAGTTCCCCTGACAGGTCCTCGCAGTTCTTC.

In this sample, this clone turned up once. One end of the junction fails to match germline, which may point to a read error. This rearrangement joins TRBV6-1 to TRBJ2-7; tentative D call: TRBD2 (6 bases). The V gene's germline CDR1 is MNHNS and CDR2 SASEGT. CDR3 size: 15 residues. In DNA, the CDR3 is TGTGCCAGCAGTGAAGGACGTAGCGGAGGCCTATTCCAGCGCTTC. Its protein product is CASSEGRSGGLFQRF.

V and J are TRBV28 and TRBJ2-1; weak D call: TRBD1 (6 bases). V was shortened by 5 bases and J by 4 bases, with 18 bases between the two germline ends. The CDR3 is 16 amino acids. Germline-derived CDR1 and CDR2 are MDHEN and SYDVKM. CDR3 nucleotides: TGTGCCAGCAGTCCACCCAGGGGTGGCCGGTACAATGAGCAGTTCTTC. It yields the protein CASSPPRGGRYNEQFF.

The CDR3 coding sequence is TGTGCCAGCAGCGCAACTTGGGGGTCTGGAAACACCATATATTTT. This gives the protein CASSATWGSGNTIYF. This chain links TRBV7-2 with TRBJ1-3; D is perhaps TRBD1 (5 bases). CDR1 is SGHTA, CDR2 FQGNSA, per germline. There are 15 residues in the CDR3. Deletions cut 5 bases from V and 1 base from J, with 12 bases between.

The V call is TRBV7-9, the J call TRBJ2-1; D is unresolved. This CDR3 has 17 residues. Germline lookup yields CDR1 SEHNR and CDR2 FQNEAQ (reference sequence). Trimming stripped 5 bases from V and 4 bases from J, with 21 bases between. The DNA for the CDR3 is TGTGCCAGCAGCCAGTCCAAGGGCCCCGAGTCATACAATGAGCAGTTCTTC. This gives the protein CASSQSKGPESYNEQFF.

The rearrangement links TRBV4-1 to TRBJ2-3; 16 bases fit TRBD2. The germline CDR1 and CDR2 sequences are MGHRA and YSYEKL. The J segment lost 3 bases and the V segment lost 4 bases, leaving 19 bases of the junction unmatched. The CDR3 covers 22 residues. CDR3 coding DNA: TGCGCCAGCAGCCCCTACATTCCGGGACTAGCGGGAGGGAGCCAAATTACAGATACGCAGTATTTT. This encodes CASSPYIPGLAGGSQITDTQYF.

V is TRBV10-3 and J is TRBJ1-6, with a possible D match to TRBD1 (5 bases). In germline, CDR1 is ENHRY, CDR2 SYGVKD. This CDR3 contains 15 residues. Trimming shortened V by 0 bases and J by 10 bases, and 13 bases separated the two germline ends. This CDR3 is CAISESSRGISPLHF. CDR3 DNA: TGTGCCATCAGTGAGTCGAGTAGGGGTATCTCACCCCTCCACTTT.

The chain couples TRBV7-3 to TRBJ2-3; D is unresolved. The V end was cut by 2 bases, the J end by 3 bases, with 6 bases between. Germline lookup yields CDR1 SGHTA and CDR2 FQGTGA. This CDR3 has 13 residues. The CDR3 bases are TGTGCCAGCAGCTTACTAGTGACAGATACGCAGTATTTT. This translates into CASSLLVTDTQYF.

The V call is TRBV10-1, the J call TRBJ2-5; 10 bases line up with TRBD2. Germline CDR1 reads WNHNN; CDR2 reads SYGVQD (reference sequence). J gave up 10 bases and V 0 bases, and 8 bases lay outside the gene matches. CDR3 size: 15 residues. CDR3 sequence reads: CASSESLAGQGVQYF. The CDR3 DNA is TGCGCCAGCAGTGAGTCACTAGCGGGGCAAGGGGTCCAGTACTTC.

The V and J genes are TRBV4-3 and TRBJ1-3, with D unresolved. The CDR3 runs 15 residues. Germline CDR1 reads LGHNA; CDR2 reads YSLEER. V dropped 3 bases and J dropped 0 bases, with 9 bases sitting between them. The CDR3 bases are TGCGCCAGCAGCCAGGCCACCTACTCTGGAAACACCATATATTTT. This codes for CASSQATYSGNTIYF.

The chain links TRBV6-6 to TRBJ2-3; D is uncertain. CDR1 is MNHNY and CDR2 is SVGAGI in the germline V gene (reference sequence). V was cut by 0 bases and J by 3 bases, with 7 bases left in between. This CDR3 comprises 14 residues. In DNA form, the CDR3 reads TGTGCCAGCAGTTACTCGATTCGGACAGATACGCAGTATTTT. Its translation is CASSYSIRTDTQYF.

The rearrangement links TRBV7-3 to TRBJ2-2; the match to TRBD1 covers 8 bases. Germline V gene lookup returns CDR1 SGHTA and CDR2 FQGTGA. V was clipped by 3 bases and J by 7 bases; unmatched bases: 7. The CDR3 length is 15 residues. CDR3 sequence reads: CASSFTGTGVGELFF. CDR3 DNA sequence: TGTGCCAGCAGCTTCACTGGGACAGGAGTCGGGGAGCTGTTTTTT. Supplemented by reference TRBV7-3 and TRBJ2-2, the full variable domain reads GAGVSQTPSNKVTEKGKYVELRCDPISGHTALYWYRQSLGQGPEFLIYFQGTGAADDSGLPNDRFFAVRPEGSVSTLKIQRTERGDSAVYLCASSFTGTGVGELFFGEGSRLTVL.

V and J are TRBV2 and TRBJ2-1; D may be TRBD2 (5 bases). Germline-derived CDR1 and CDR2 are SNHLY and FYNNEI. The V end was cut by 1 base, the J end by 6 bases, with 10 bases between. This CDR3 contains 14 residues. CDR3: CASSEGQLVNEQFF. In DNA form, the CDR3 reads TGTGCCAGCAGTGAAGGGCAACTAGTCAATGAGCAGTTCTTC.

V gene TRBV29-1 combines with J gene TRBJ1-1; D remains ambiguous. Germline V gene sequence: CDR1 SQVTM, CDR2 ANQGSEA. This CDR3 has 13 amino acids. V was clipped by 2 bases and J by 4 bases, with 11 bases between them. DNA of the CDR3: TGCAGCGTTGAAAATCTAGGGTTCACTGAAGCTTTCTTT. Translating it yields CSVENLGFTEAFF.

In this sample, this clone turned up a few times. J is TRBJ2-1 and V is TRBV18; a possible D gene is TRBD2 (5 bases). Germline values: CDR1 KGHSH, CDR2 LQKENI. V gave up 4 bases and J gave up 11 bases, with 9 bases separating them. This CDR3 contains 11 residues. The CDR3 nucleotides are TGTGCCAGCTCACAAGACTACCAGCAGTTCTTC. Amino acids: CASSQDYQQFF. Full variable domain (outside the CDR3, taken from reference TRBV18 and TRBJ2-1): NAGVMQNPRHLVRRRGQEARLRCSPMKGHSHVYWYRQLPEEGLKFMVYLQKENIIDESGMPKERFSAEFPKEGPSILRIQQVVRGDSAAYFCASSQDYQQFFGPGTRLTVL.

The chain carries TRBV5-6 and TRBJ1-4; D gene ambiguous. In germline, CDR1 is SGHDT, CDR2 YYEEEE. V was cut by 1 base and J by 0 bases, with 4 bases left in between. The CDR3 totals 14 residues. CDR3 amino acids: CASSLKATNEKLFF. The CDR3 DNA reads as TGTGCCAGCAGCTTGAAAGCAACTAATGAAAAACTGTTTTTT.

The gene calls are TRBV14 and TRBJ2-1; D is unresolved. Trimming pared 4 bases from V and 6 bases from J, leaving 13 bases between. The CDR3 is 14 residues long. In germline, CDR1 is SGHDN, CDR2 FVKESK. CDR3 sequence: CASSPELWRNEQFF. CDR3 in DNA: TGTGCCAGCAGCCCCGAATTGTGGCGCAATGAGCAGTTCTTC.

This clone has just one count. The chain is built from TRBV6-6 and TRBJ2-3; D is possibly TRBD1 (6 bases). V was trimmed by 6 bases and J by 3 bases, leaving 13 bases between them. The CDR3 loop spans 14 amino acids. CDR1 is MNHNY, CDR2 SVGAGI, per germline (reference sequence). CDR3 sequence reads: CASSPTGTTDTQYF. The CDR3, as DNA: TGTGCCAGCAGCCCAACCGGGACAACAGATACGCAGTATTTT.

This chain links TRBV18 with TRBJ1-1; no clear D. Trimming removed 2 bases from V and 1 base from J, with 8 bases in between. This CDR3 contains 14 residues. CDR1 KGHSH and CDR2 LQKENI come from the germline V gene. In nucleotides, the CDR3 is TGTGCCAGCTCACCAGCTCGTTGGAACACTGAAGCTTTCTTT. Protein: CASSPARWNTEAFF.

The J gene is TRBJ2-2, the V gene TRBV2; 8 nucleotides agree with TRBD2. Germline-derived CDR1 and CDR2 are SNHLY and FYNNEI. The CDR3 runs 14 residues. V lost 7 bases and J lost 1; bases outside the gene matches: 2. DNA of the CDR3: TGTGCCAGCACGACTAGCGAGAACACCGGGGAGCTGTTTTTT. This encodes CASTTSENTGELFF.

This chain uses TRBV5-1 with TRBJ2-1, with 7 bases that match TRBD1. Germline values: CDR1 SGHRS, CDR2 YFSETQ. The CDR3 runs to 16 residues. After removal of 1 base from V and 0 bases from J, the junction contained 4 bases not matched to a gene. CDR3 residues: CASSLRQGSSYNEQFF. The CDR3, as DNA: TGCGCCAGCAGCTTGCGACAGGGCAGCTCCTACAATGAGCAGTTCTTC.

The chain links TRBV14 to TRBJ1-1; D is ambiguous. This CDR3 has 14 residues. V was pared by 0 bases and J by 5 bases, with 10 bases between. Germline lookup yields CDR1 SGHDN and CDR2 FVKESK. In DNA, the CDR3 is TGTGCCAGCAGCCAAGATACGGTAGGGACTGAAGCTTTCTTT. It codes for CASSQDTVGTEAFF. The entire variable domain, with the rest obtained from reference TRBV14 and TRBJ1-1, is as follows: EAGVTQFPSHSVIEKGQTVTLRCDPISGHDNLYWYRRVMGKEIKFLLHFVKESKQDESGMPNNRFLAERTGGTYSTLKVQPAELEDSGVYFCASSQDTVGTEAFFGQGTRLTVV.

CDR3 DNA sequence: TGTGCCAGCAGCTTAGTAGTCGAGAACACCGGGGAGCTGTTTTTT. This translates into CASSLVVENTGELFF. The chain links TRBV7-6 to TRBJ2-2; no firm D call. CDR1 is SGHVS and CDR2 is FNYEAQ in the germline V gene. The CDR3 length is 15 residues. Trimming took off 1 base at V and 1 base at J, with 7 bases between the two ends. Variable domain in full (rest from reference TRBV7-6 and TRBJ2-2): GAGVSQSPRYKVTKRGQDVALRCDPISGHVSLYWYRQALGQGPEFLTYFNYEAQQDKSGLPNDRFSAERPEGSISTLTIQRTEQRDSAMYRCASSLVVENTGELFFGEGSRLTVL.

The V gene is TRBV10-3, the J gene TRBJ2-1; D remains unclear. V was trimmed by 8 bases and J by 6 bases, leaving 14 bases between them. Germline values: CDR1 ENHRY, CDR2 SYGVKD. There are 13 residues in the CDR3. The CDR3 loop reads CAISARGVNEQFF. The CDR3 DNA reads as TGTGCCATCTCGGCCCGCGGTGTCAATGAGCAGTTCTTC.

CDR3 sequence (DNA): TGCGCCAGCAGCCGTACATCAGGGAGCTCCTACAATGAGCAGTTCTTC. Translated, it gives CASSRTSGSSYNEQFF. The chain joins TRBV5-1 to TRBJ2-1, with D perhaps being TRBD1 or TRBD2 (5 bases each). This CDR3 has 16 residues. Trimming removed 4 bases at V and 0 bases at J, with 14 bases between. CDR1 and CDR2 (germline): SGHRS, YFSETQ.

The chain carries TRBV2 and TRBJ1-5; 8 bases match TRBD1. Per the germline V gene, CDR1 is SNHLY and CDR2 is FYNNEI. The CDR3 runs 14 residues. J lost 5 bases, V lost 6 bases, and 6 bases had no gene match. For the CDR3, the DNA is TGTGCCAGCAGCCCCGGACAGGGATATCAGCCCCAGCATTTT. Translating it yields CASSPGQGYQPQHF. Full variable domain (outside the CDR3, taken from reference TRBV2 and TRBJ1-5): EPEVTQTPSHQVTQMGQEVILRCVPISNHLYFYWYRQILGQKVEFLVSFYNNEISEKSEIFDDQFSVERPDGSNFTLKIRSTKLEDSAMYFCASSPGQGYQPQHFGDGTRLSIL.

The CDR3 nucleotides are TGCGCCAGCAGCCCACGAGCCCCGTTCGGGAGGTCGAATGAGCAGTTCTTC. This encodes CASSPRAPFGRSNEQFF. The gene calls are TRBV4-1 and TRBJ2-1; the match to TRBD2 covers 7 bases. The CDR3 spans 17 residues. Germline V gene lookup returns CDR1 MGHRA and CDR2 YSYEKL. J gave up 7 bases and V 4 bases, and 16 bases lay outside the gene matches.

This clone was seen just once. The V call is TRBV19, the J call TRBJ2-7; a weak D match, TRBD1 (5 bases). CDR3 size: 15 residues. V lost 5 bases and J lost 3, with 17 bases in between. The germline V gene has CDR1 LNHDA and CDR2 SQIVND (reference sequence). This chain's CDR3 is CASSPQGLRVYEQYF. CDR3 nucleotides: TGTGCCAGTAGTCCTCAGGGTCTTCGAGTCTACGAGCAGTACTTC.

J is TRBJ2-5 and V is TRBV27; unclear D gene. Germline V gene sequence: CDR1 MNHEY, CDR2 SMNVEV (reference sequence). The CDR3 contains 13 residues. The V end lost 0 bases, the J end lost 7 bases, and 9 bases lay between the germline ends. The CDR3 protein is CASSLSVTGTQYF. Written as DNA, the CDR3 is TGTGCCAGCAGTTTATCCGTGACGGGGACCCAGTACTTC.

The V call is TRBV24-1, the J call TRBJ2-3, with TRBD1 matching over 9 bases. This CDR3 region has 17 residues. V was clipped by 5 bases and J by 4 bases; unmatched bases: 12. The germline CDR1 and CDR2 sequences are KGHDR and SFDVKD. The CDR3, as DNA: TGTGCCACCAGTGGAGCCCTAGGGACAGGGAGGGCAGATACGCAGTATTTT. This sequence encodes CATSGALGTGRADTQYF.